This TCR beta chain was sequenced in a study of CD8 T cells in ankylosing spondylitis (dated by TCRdb to between 2016 and 2019). Looking at the study overall: T cell receptor beta repertoires were profiled in healthy donors and ankylosing spondylitis patients so that disease-linked TCR variants could be found. In total, the full study cohort was made up of about 110 healthy donors and 25 to 30 ankylosing spondylitis patients. Samples of peripheral blood were taken, and for ankylosing spondylitis patients, synovial fluid was collected as well. What the authors observed across the whole study: Some motif variants had previously been reported in the synovial fluid and blood of reactive arthritis patients, which suggests shared mechanisms of disease initiation. The disease-linked clones were reported as significantly enriched in matched synovial fluid samples from ankylosing spondylitis patients. Blood from ankylosing spondylitis patients appeared to be characterized by a TCR beta motif composed of under 10 highly homologous amino acid variants. The disease-linked clones showed a CD8+ phenotype and occurred at relatively low frequencies in peripheral blood.

CDR1 and CDR2, per the germline V gene (reference sequence), are SEHNR and FQNEAQ. The V and J ends are trimmed by 1 base and 7 bases, leaving 4 bases between them. The CDR3 runs 11 amino acids, cysteine and phenylalanine included. Only CDR3 DNA remains: 33 bases, in frame from the first base. The instrument was an Illumina HiSeq 2500. Quantitative 5'-RACE with molecular barcodes was used to prepare TCR beta libraries. In the authors' own workflow: To identify disease-linked TCR variants, a new computational method was used, one built on a probabilistic model of VDJ rearrangement. The public reads were reanalyzed by TCRdb: fastp trimming at Q25, MiXCR alignment, in-frame beta chains only. Each CDR3 protein gets just one entry, which takes the most common genes and DNA from the rows behind it. TCRdb assigned the V and J calls; the authors' analysis was not used. This sample holds under 550,000 distinct CDR3 sequences; 25% to 30% were observed only once. Roughly 0.8% of the sample is in the top ten clones.

For this clonotype: Its specific antigen is unknown. Base-call qualities are not available, and no considerably larger clone is one nucleotide away.

This TCR was recovered from a male donor with ankylosing spondylitis. This chain is built from TRBV7-9 and TRBJ1-2; no confident D gene assignment can be made. The sequenced sample consisted of blood, either unsorted or a sorted T cell fraction (not recorded which). Here the CDR3 is given as CASSLELGYTF. The sequenced DNA is TGTGCCAGCAGCTTAGAACTTGGCTACACCTTC.